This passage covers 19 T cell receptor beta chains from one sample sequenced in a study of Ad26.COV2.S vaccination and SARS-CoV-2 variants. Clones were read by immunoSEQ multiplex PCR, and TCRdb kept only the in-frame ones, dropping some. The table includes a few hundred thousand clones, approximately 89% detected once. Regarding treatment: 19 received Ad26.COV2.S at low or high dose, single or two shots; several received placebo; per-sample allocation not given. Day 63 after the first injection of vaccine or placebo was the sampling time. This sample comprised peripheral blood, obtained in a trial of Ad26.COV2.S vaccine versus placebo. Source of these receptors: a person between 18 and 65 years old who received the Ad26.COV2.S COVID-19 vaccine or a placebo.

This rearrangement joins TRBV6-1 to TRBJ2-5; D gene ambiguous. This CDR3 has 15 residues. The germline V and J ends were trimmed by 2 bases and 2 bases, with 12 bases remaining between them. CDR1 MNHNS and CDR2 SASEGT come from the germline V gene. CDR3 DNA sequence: TGTGCCAGCAGTGAAAGCTGGGCACCACAAGAGACCCAGTACTTC. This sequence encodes CASSESWAPQETQYF.

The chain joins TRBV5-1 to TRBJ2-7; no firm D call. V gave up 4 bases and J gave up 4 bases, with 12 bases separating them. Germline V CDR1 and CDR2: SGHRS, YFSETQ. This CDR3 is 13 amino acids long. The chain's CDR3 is CASSINLRYEQYF. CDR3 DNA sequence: TGCGCCAGCAGCATAAACCTTCGATACGAGCAGTACTTC.

The CDR3 sequence is CASSQVRDNEQFF. The CDR3 nucleotides are TGTGCCAGCAGCCAAGTTAGAGACAATGAGCAGTTCTTC. The rearrangement joins TRBV14 to TRBJ2-1; D remains unclear. CDR1 is SGHDN, CDR2 FVKESK, per germline. This CDR3 spans 13 amino acids. Trimming removed 1 base at V and 5 bases at J, with 6 bases between.

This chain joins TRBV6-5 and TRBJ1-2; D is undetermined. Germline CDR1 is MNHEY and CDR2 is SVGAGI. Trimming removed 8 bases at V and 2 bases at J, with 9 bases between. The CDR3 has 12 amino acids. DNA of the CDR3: TGTGCCAGCGGAGACACCAACTATGGCTACACCTTC. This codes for CASGDTNYGYTF.

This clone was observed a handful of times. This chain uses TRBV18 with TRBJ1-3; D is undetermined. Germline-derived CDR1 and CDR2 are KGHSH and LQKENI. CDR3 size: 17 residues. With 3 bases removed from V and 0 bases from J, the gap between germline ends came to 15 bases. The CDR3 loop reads CASSPSSGGVSGNTIYF. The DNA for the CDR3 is TGTGCCAGCTCACCTTCGTCGGGCGGGGTCTCTGGAAACACCATATATTTT.

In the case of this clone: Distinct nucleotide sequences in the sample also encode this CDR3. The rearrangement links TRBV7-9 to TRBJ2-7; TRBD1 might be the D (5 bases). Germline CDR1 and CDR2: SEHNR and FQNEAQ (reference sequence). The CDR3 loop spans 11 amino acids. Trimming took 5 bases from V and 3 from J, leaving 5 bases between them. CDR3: CASSDSYEQYF. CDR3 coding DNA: TGTGCCAGCAGCGACAGCTACGAGCAGTACTTC.

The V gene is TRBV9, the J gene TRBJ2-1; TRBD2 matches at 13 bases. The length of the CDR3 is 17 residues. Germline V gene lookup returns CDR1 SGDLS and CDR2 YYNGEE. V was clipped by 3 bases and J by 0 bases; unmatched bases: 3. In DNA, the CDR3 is TGTGCCAGCAGCGCGGGACTAGCGGGACGCTCCTACAATGAGCAGTTCTTC. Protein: CASSAGLAGRSYNEQFF.

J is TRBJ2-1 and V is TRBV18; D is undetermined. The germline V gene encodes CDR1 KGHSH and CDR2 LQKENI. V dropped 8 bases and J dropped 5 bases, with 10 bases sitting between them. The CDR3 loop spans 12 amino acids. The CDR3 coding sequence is TGTGCCAGCACCGGAGCAAACAATGAGCAGTTCTTC. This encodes CASTGANNEQFF.

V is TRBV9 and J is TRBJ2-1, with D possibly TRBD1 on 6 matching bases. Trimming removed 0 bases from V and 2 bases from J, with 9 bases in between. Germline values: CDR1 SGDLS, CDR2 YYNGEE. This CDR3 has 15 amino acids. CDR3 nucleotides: TGTGCCAGCAGCGTAGAGGGGGAAGCCTACAATGAGCAGTTCTTC. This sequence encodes CASSVEGEAYNEQFF.

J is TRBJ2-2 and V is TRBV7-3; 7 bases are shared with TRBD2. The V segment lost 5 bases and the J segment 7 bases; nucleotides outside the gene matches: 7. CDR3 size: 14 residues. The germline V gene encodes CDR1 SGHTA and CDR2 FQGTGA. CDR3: CASSPGTNSGELFF. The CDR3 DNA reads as TGTGCCAGCAGCCCAGGGACTAATAGCGGGGAGCTGTTTTTT.

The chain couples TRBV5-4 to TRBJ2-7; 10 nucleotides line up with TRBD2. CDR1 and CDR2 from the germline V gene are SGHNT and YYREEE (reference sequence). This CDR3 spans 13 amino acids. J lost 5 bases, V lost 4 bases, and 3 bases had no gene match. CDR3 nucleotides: TGTGCCAGCAGCGTCCTAGCGGGAGACGAGCAGTACTTC. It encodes CASSVLAGDEQYF.

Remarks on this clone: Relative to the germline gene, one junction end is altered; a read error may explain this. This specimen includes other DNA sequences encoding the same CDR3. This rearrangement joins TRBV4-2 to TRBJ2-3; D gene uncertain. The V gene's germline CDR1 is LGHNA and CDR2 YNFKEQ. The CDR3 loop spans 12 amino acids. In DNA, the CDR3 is TGTGCCAGCAGCCAGCGCACGGATACGCAGTATTTT. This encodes CASSQRTDTQYF.

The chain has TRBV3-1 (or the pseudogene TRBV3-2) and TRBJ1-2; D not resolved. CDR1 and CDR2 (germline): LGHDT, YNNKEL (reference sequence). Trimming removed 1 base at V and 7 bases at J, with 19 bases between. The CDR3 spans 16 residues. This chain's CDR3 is CASSQGQPARGGGYTF. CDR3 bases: TGTGCCAGCAGCCAAGGACAACCCGCGCGTGGTGGTGGCTACACCTTC.

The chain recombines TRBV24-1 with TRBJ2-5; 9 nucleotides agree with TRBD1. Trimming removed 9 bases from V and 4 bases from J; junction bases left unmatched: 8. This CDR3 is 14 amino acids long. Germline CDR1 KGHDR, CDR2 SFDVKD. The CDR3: CATRGTGLGETQYF. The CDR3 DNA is TGTGCCACCCGTGGGACAGGGTTGGGAGAGACCCAGTACTTC.

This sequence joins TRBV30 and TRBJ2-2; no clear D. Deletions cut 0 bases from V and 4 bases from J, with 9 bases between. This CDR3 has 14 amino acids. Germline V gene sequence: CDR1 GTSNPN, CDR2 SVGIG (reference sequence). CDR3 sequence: CAWSVATFTGELFF. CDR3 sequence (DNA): TGTGCCTGGAGTGTGGCTACCTTCACCGGGGAGCTGTTTTTT. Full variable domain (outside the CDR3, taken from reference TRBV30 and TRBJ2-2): SQTIHQWPATLVQPVGSPLSLECTVEGTSNPNLYWYRQAAGRGLQLLFYSVGIGQISSEVPQNLSASRPQDRQFILSSKKLLLSDSGFYLCAWSVATFTGELFFGEGSRLTVL.

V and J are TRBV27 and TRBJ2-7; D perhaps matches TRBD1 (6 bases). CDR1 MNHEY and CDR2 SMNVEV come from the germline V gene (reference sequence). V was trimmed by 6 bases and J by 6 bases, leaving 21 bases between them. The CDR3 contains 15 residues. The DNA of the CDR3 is TGTGCCAGCAGCCGGGTGGGGACACTACTAAGCGAGCAGTACTTC. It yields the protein CASSRVGTLLSEQYF.

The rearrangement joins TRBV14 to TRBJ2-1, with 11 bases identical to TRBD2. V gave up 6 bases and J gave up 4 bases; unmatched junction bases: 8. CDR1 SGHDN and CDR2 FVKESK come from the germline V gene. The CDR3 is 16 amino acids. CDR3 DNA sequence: TGTGCCAGCAGTCCCCTACTAGCGGGAGATTACAATGAGCAGTTCTTC. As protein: CASSPLLAGDYNEQFF.

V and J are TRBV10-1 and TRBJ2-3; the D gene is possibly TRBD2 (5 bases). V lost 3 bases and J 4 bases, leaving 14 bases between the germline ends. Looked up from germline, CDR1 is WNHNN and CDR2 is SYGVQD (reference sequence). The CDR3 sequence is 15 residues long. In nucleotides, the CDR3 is TGCGCCAGCAGTGACCAGCGGTTTCCCTCAGATACGCAGTATTTT. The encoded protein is CASSDQRFPSDTQYF.

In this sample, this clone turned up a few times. CDR3 DNA sequence: TGTGCCAGCAGTAATAACAGGGGCCCTAATTCACCCCTCCACTTT. It encodes CASSNNRGPNSPLHF. The J gene is TRBJ1-6, the V gene TRBV2; 7 nucleotides match TRBD1. V was clipped by 5 bases and J by 6 bases; unmatched bases: 7. The CDR3 sequence is 15 residues long. From germline, CDR1 is SNHLY and CDR2 FYNNEI. Using reference TRBV2 and TRBJ1-6 for the parts outside the CDR3, the full variable domain is EPEVTQTPSHQVTQMGQEVILRCVPISNHLYFYWYRQILGQKVEFLVSFYNNEISEKSEIFDDQFSVERPDGSNFTLKIRSTKLEDSAMYFCASSNNRGPNSPLHFGNGTRLTVT.